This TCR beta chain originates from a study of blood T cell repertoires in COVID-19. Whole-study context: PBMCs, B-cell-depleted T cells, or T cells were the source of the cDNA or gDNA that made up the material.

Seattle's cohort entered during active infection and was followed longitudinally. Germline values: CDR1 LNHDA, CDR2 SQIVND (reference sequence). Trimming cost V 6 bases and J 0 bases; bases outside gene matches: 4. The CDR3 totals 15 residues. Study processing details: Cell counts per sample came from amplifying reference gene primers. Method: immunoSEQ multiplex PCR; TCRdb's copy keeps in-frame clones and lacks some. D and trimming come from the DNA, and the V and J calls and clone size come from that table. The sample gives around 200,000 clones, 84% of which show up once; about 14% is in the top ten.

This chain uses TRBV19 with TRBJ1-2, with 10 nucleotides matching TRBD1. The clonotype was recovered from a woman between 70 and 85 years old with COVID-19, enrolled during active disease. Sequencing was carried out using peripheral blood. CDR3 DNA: TGTGCCAGTAGCCTCGGACAGGGGGCTAACTATGGCTACACCTTC. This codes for CASSLGQGANYGYTF.